A selection of T cell receptor beta chains follows, all from one sample in a study of beta chain features in type 1 diabetes. Profiled with immunoSEQ multiplex PCR; TCRdb holds only in-frame clones, not every one. Among around 430,000 clones listed, about 29% were seen once. The sample comprised naive CD4+ T cells from blood. The receptors originated from a man between 18 and 29 years old in good health. The conserved cysteine and the conserved F or W are not part of the CDR3 here. D genes are given only for firm matches.

V,length,D,CDR3
TRBV5-4,11,NA,ASSLGSSYEQY
TRBV27,11,NA,ASGGWRAGEQY
TRBV7-3,14,NA,ASSLTGAGLDNEQF
TRBV4-2,18,NA,ASSQEAHQWPASMNTEAF
TRBV5-6,13,TRBD2,ASSFGAGGTDTQY
TRBV7-2,14,NA,ASSLVGGSGANVLT
TRBV29-1,9,NA,SGAAGDGYT
TRBV5-6,9,NA,ASSLDYEQY
TRBV7-9,12,TRBD1,ASSPTGQGTEQY
TRBV6-6,12,NA,ASSRQTSYNEQF
TRBV4-1,14,TRBD2,ASSRLAGGGLNEQF
TRBV5-1,12,NA,ASSTGLIQETQY
TRBV2,12,TRBD2,ASSPGLAYYEQY
TRBV9,12,NA,ASSESGRPHEQF
TRBV5-1,13,TRBD2,ASSSLAGVPDTQY
TRBV5-1,12,TRBD1,ASSIQGLNTEAF
TRBV19,10,NA,ASSSGWTEAF
TRBV29-1,14,TRBD2,SVEGTSGGSTDTQY
TRBV25-1,12,NA,ASTRVGGPYEQY
TRBV2,13,TRBD2,ASSVLADASYEQY
TRBV5-4,12,NA,ASSLGSPGDTQY
TRBV5-1,11,NA,ASSLKGNTEAF
TRBV28,14,NA,ASSAQRFRRTDTQY
TRBV13,13,NA,ASSSRGSWANVLT
TRBV30,13,NA,AWSANRLNNQPQH
TRBV29-1,12,TRBD2,SVKRREGSYEQY
TRBV7-3,15,TRBD2,ASSASGAGGSYNEQF
TRBV7-3,13,NA,ASSSTPRPKSEQF
TRBV5-1,11,NA,ASSLGRDEKLF
TRBV7-9,10,NA,ASSGRASEQF
TRBV6-6,14,TRBD2,ASSYAASGNTGELF
TRBV29-1,11,TRBD1,SVTRDRSYGYT
TRBV13,12,TRBD2,ASSLKREVYEQY
TRBV15,12,NA,ATSRELAIYEQY
TRBV15,12,NA,ATRGQLAQEEQY
TRBV7-2,13,TRBD1,ASSQGQGLSQPQH
TRBV30,11,NA,AWSVGDWEKLF
TRBV11-2,13,TRBD2,ASSLGSGSVYTQY
TRBV11-1,13,TRBD2,ASSLWTSGTDTQY
TRBV30,12,NA,AWSDGLYTDTQY
TRBV30,13,NA,AWTLSAGRTDTQY